The present T cell receptor (beta chain) was sequenced within a study of blood T cell repertoires in COVID-19. The method was immunoSEQ multiplex PCR; TCRdb's version includes in-frame clones alone and lacks a portion of them. The sample shows roughly 250,000 clones, nearly 85% of them seen only once. Only one count was recorded for this clone. The CDR3 is 18 amino acids. The V end lost 0 bases, the J end lost 0 bases, and 12 bases lay between the germline ends. The germline V gene encodes CDR1 SEHNR and CDR2 FQNEAQ (reference sequence). Material: peripheral blood. The source is a human donor in a cohort sampled during active COVID-19. The chain joins TRBV7-9 to TRBJ1-6; D gene unclear. The CDR3 protein is CASSLAPPSSSYNSPLHF. Written as DNA, the CDR3 is TGTGCCAGCAGCTTAGCACCACCAAGTAGCTCCTATAATTCACCCCTCCACTTT. Complete variable domain (other parts from reference TRBV7-9 and TRBJ1-6): DTGVSQNPRHKITKRGQNVTFRCDPISEHNRLYWYRQTLGQGPEFLTYFQNEAQLEKSRLLSDRFSAERPKGSFSTLEIQRTEQGDSAMYLCASSLAPPSSSYNSPLHFGNGTRLTVT.